One and the same sample provided the 20 T cell receptor beta chains below, sequenced in a study of blood T cell repertoires in COVID-19. Clones were read by immunoSEQ multiplex PCR, and TCRdb kept only the in-frame ones, dropping some. The data show around 400,000 clones, about nine tenths seen once. The material sequenced was PBMCs or T cells enriched from blood (not recorded which). The receptor set was obtained from a woman aged 25 to 39 who had recovered from COVID-19.

This rearrangement joins TRBV19 to TRBJ2-5, with a weak D call TRBD1 (5 bases). The germline CDR1 and CDR2 sequences are LNHDA and SQIVND (reference sequence). The CDR3 runs to 14 residues. With 3 bases removed from V and 1 base from J, the gap between germline ends came to 9 bases. This CDR3 reads CASSMGRAQETQYF. CDR3 DNA sequence: TGTGCCAGTAGTATGGGCAGGGCCCAAGAGACCCAGTACTTC.

As regards this clone: The same CDR3 is also encoded by other DNA sequences in this sample. This chain joins TRBV7-9 and TRBJ1-2; a weak D match, TRBD1 (5 bases). CDR3 length equals 13 residues. CDR1 SEHNR and CDR2 FQNEAQ come from the germline V gene (reference sequence). V was pared by 3 bases and J by 12 bases, with 17 bases between. In nucleotides, the CDR3 is TGTGCCAGCAGCTTCGACAGCCTGCAGAGGCACACCTTC. It encodes CASSFDSLQRHTF. Complete variable domain (other parts from reference TRBV7-9 and TRBJ1-2): DTGVSQNPRHKITKRGQNVTFRCDPISEHNRLYWYRQTLGQGPEFLTYFQNEAQLEKSRLLSDRFSAERPKGSFSTLEIQRTEQGDSAMYLCASSFDSLQRHTFGSGTRLTVV.

V and J are TRBV2 and TRBJ2-1, with D perhaps TRBD1 (6 bases). The CDR3 consists of 17 residues. The germline CDR1 and CDR2 sequences are SNHLY and FYNNEI. V lost 6 bases, J lost 7 bases, and 25 bases lay in between. The CDR3 reads CASRTPAGAYLRNEQFF. In DNA, the CDR3 is TGTGCCAGCAGGACCCCGGCAGGGGCTTACCTTAGGAATGAGCAGTTCTTC.

The chain carries TRBV3-1 (or the pseudogene TRBV3-2) and TRBJ2-7, with 7 bases fitting TRBD1. This CDR3 spans 13 amino acids. CDR1 is LGHDT, CDR2 YNNKEL, per germline (reference sequence). V was clipped by 1 base and J by 10 bases; unmatched bases: 7. The CDR3 is CASSQGGQARQYF. The CDR3, as DNA: TGTGCCAGCAGCCAAGGTGGACAGGCTAGACAGTACTTC.

The rearrangement uses TRBV24-1 and TRBJ2-3; 8 nucleotides match TRBD2. V was clipped by 3 bases and J by 4 bases; unmatched bases: 8. Per the germline V gene, CDR1 is KGHDR and CDR2 is SFDVKD. CDR3 size: 16 residues. The CDR3 nucleotides read TGTGCCACCAGTGATCCCTTAGCGGGAATCTCAGATACGCAGTATTTT. Protein sequence: CATSDPLAGISDTQYF.

A single count supports this clone. DNA of the CDR3: TGTGCCTGGTCAGGTCGGGAGACCCAGTACTTC. This sequence encodes CAWSGRETQYF. The chain has TRBV30 and TRBJ2-5; D is ambiguous. The V and J ends lost 5 bases and 5 bases respectively, with 9 bases between them. The CDR3 is made up of 11 amino acids. CDR1 is GTSNPN, CDR2 SVGIG, per germline (reference sequence).

The rearrangement links TRBV20-1 to TRBJ1-4; D is unresolved. The CDR3 length is 11 residues. Germline CDR1 is DFQATT and CDR2 is SNEGSKA (reference sequence). V lost 5 bases, J lost 10 bases, and 11 bases lay in between. CDR3 coding DNA: TGCAGTGCTGAGTTTGATCGAAAACTGTTTTTT. As protein: CSAEFDRKLFF.

The J gene is TRBJ2-1, the V gene TRBV28, with 10 bases lining up with TRBD1. Germline values: CDR1 MDHEN, CDR2 SYDVKM. V was pared by 6 bases and J by 4 bases, with 0 bases of the junction left unmatched. This CDR3 is 13 amino acids long. CDR3 residues: CASRGQGYNEQFF. CDR3 DNA: TGTGCCAGCAGGGGACAGGGGTACAATGAGCAGTTCTTC.

The chain links TRBV30 to TRBJ1-1, with TRBD1 identical over 7 bases. V was clipped by 8 bases and J by 1 base; unmatched bases: 10. The CDR3 consists of 14 residues. The germline gives CDR1 GTSNPN, CDR2 SVGIG (reference sequence). This CDR3 is CAQARGQSNTEAFF. The CDR3 DNA sequence: TGTGCCCAGGCCCGGGGACAGTCGAACACTGAAGCTTTCTTT. Complete variable domain (other parts from reference TRBV30 and TRBJ1-1): SQTIHQWPATLVQPVGSPLSLECTVEGTSNPNLYWYRQAAGRGLQLLFYSVGIGQISSEVPQNLSASRPQDRQFILSSKKLLLSDSGFYLCAQARGQSNTEAFFGQGTRLTVV.

The rearrangement uses TRBV6-2 or TRBV6-3 and TRBJ1-1; 9 bases are shared with TRBD1. The CDR3 runs 16 residues. From germline, CDR1 is MNHEY and CDR2 SVGEGT. J lost 3 bases, V lost 1 base, and 6 bases had no gene match. In DNA, the CDR3 is TGTGCCAGCAGTTACTTAACAGGGGGCCCGCACACTGAAGCTTTCTTT. It translates to CASSYLTGGPHTEAFF.

The rearrangement joins TRBV6-5 to TRBJ1-1; D is perhaps TRBD1 (5 bases). The CDR3 length is 13 residues. Per the germline V gene, CDR1 is MNHEY and CDR2 is SVGAGI. The CDR3 is CGIRGSWNTEAFF. CDR3 DNA: TGTGGCATCCGGGGGTCGTGGAACACTGAAGCTTTCTTT.

The chain couples TRBV28 to TRBJ2-4, with D unresolved. The CDR3 sequence is 15 residues long. Trimming stripped 5 bases from V and 3 bases from J, with 14 bases between. Germline assignment: CDR1 MDHEN and CDR2 SYDVKM. The CDR3 DNA sequence: TGTGCCAGCAGTCGCTCCTGGCTCGACAAAAACATTCAGTACTTC. As protein: CASSRSWLDKNIQYF.

Remarks on this clone: Other DNA sequences in the sample encode the same CDR3. The V and J genes are TRBV7-2 and TRBJ1-2, with 8 nucleotides matching TRBD1. The CDR3 has 13 amino acids. V lost 4 bases, J lost 4 bases, and 2 bases stayed unmatched. From germline, CDR1 is SGHTA and CDR2 FQGNSA. CDR3 DNA sequence: TGTGCCAGCAGCTCAGGACAGGGCTATGGCTACACCTTC. Translation: CASSSGQGYGYTF. The full variable domain, with the rest looked up from reference TRBV7-2 and TRBJ1-2, is GAGVSQSPSNKVTEKGKDVELRCDPISGHTALYWYRQSLGQGLEFLIYFQGNSAPDKSGLPSDRFSAERTGGSVSTLTIQRTQQEDSAVYLCASSSGQGYGYTFGSGTRLTVV.

The chain has TRBV27 and TRBJ2-7; 12 bases are a match to TRBD1. CDR1 is MNHEY and CDR2 is SMNVEV in the germline V gene (reference sequence). Trimming took 0 bases from V and 6 from J; bases not matched to a gene: 15. The CDR3 is 19 residues long. The CDR3 bases are TGTGCCAGCAGTTTATCCCACTCGGGGCGGGGACAGGGGGCGCGCGAGCAGTACTTC. It translates to CASSLSHSGRGQGAREQYF.

The J gene is TRBJ2-1, the V gene TRBV6-4; 12 bases agree with TRBD2. Trimming removed 6 bases from V and 0 bases from J; junction bases left unmatched: 9. This CDR3 contains 18 residues. The germline V gene has CDR1 MRHNA and CDR2 SNTAGT. The CDR3 DNA is TGTGCCAGCAGAAGACTAGCGGGGGCCATTAGCTCCTACAATGAGCAGTTCTTC. Its translation: CASRRLAGAISSYNEQFF.

V gene TRBV24-1 combines with J gene TRBJ2-2; 7 bases agree with TRBD1. Germline V gives CDR1 KGHDR, CDR2 SFDVKD. The CDR3 loop spans 17 amino acids. V shed 9 bases, J shed 2 bases, and the junction held 14 bases outside the gene matches. The CDR3 region is CATPYQPGQINTGELFF. The CDR3 DNA reads as TGTGCCACCCCCTACCAGCCGGGACAGATAAACACCGGGGAGCTGTTTTTT.

The chain uses TRBV30 and TRBJ1-6; no clear D. The CDR3 runs 16 residues. V lost 2 bases to trimming and J lost 4 bases, with 15 bases between them. CDR1 and CDR2 (germline): GTSNPN, SVGIG (reference sequence). The CDR3: CAWSRIGENYNSPLHF. The CDR3 bases are TGTGCCTGGAGTAGGATCGGGGAGAATTATAATTCACCCCTCCACTTT.

The CDR3 loop is CASSLAGVGGNTIYF. The CDR3, as DNA: TGCGCCAGCAGCTTGGCAGGGGTAGGAGGAAACACCATATATTTT. This rearrangement joins TRBV5-1 to TRBJ1-3, with a possible D match to TRBD1 (6 bases). Germline V gene sequence: CDR1 SGHRS, CDR2 YFSETQ. V shed 0 bases and J shed 4 bases, with 11 bases lying between them. The CDR3 runs 15 residues. Looking up the rest from reference TRBV5-1 and TRBJ1-3 gives the full variable domain: KAGVTQTPRYLIKTRGQQVTLSCSPISGHRSVSWYQQTPGQGLQFLFEYFSETQRNKGNFPGRFSGRQFSNSRSEMNVSTLELGDSALYLCASSLAGVGGNTIYFGEGSWLTVV.

CDR3 in amino acids: CASSVTDSNYGYTF. The CDR3 coding sequence is TGTGCCAGCAGCGTTACGGACAGTAACTATGGCTACACCTTC. The chain is built from TRBV7-8 and TRBJ1-2, with a weak D call TRBD1 (6 bases). The CDR3 totals 14 residues. V gave up 5 bases and J gave up 1 base, with 11 bases separating them. Germline V gene lookup returns CDR1 SGHVS and CDR2 FQNEAQ.

This sequence joins TRBV5-4 and TRBJ1-1; D possibly corresponds to TRBD1 (6 bases). Deletions cut 0 bases from V and 1 base from J, with 10 bases between. From germline, CDR1 is SGHNT and CDR2 YYREEE (reference sequence). The CDR3 contains 15 residues. The CDR3 is CASSLEGQANTEAFF. CDR3 bases: TGTGCCAGCAGCTTGGAGGGACAAGCGAACACTGAAGCTTTCTTT.